The 13 T cell receptor beta chains given below trace back to one sample, sequenced in a study of T cell changes during pregnancy in multiple sclerosis. Profiled with immunoSEQ multiplex PCR; TCRdb holds only in-frame clones, not every one. The profile shows roughly 93,000 clones, roughly 90% of them singletons. This specimen consisted of peripheral blood, obtained in the first trimester of pregnancy. The receptors originated from a female donor in good health, enrolled as a control in a pregnancy study.

V and J are TRBV28 and TRBJ2-3; TRBD2 matches at 8 bases. This CDR3 spans 15 amino acids. V lost 7 bases, J lost 3 bases, and 9 bases stayed unmatched. Germline V gives CDR1 MDHEN, CDR2 SYDVKM. CDR3 amino acids: CASTPWAGGTDTQYF. The CDR3 DNA reads TGTGCCAGCACCCCTTGGGCGGGGGGAACAGATACGCAGTATTTT.

The V call is TRBV18, the J call TRBJ2-7; 10 nucleotides match TRBD1. The CDR3 contains 15 residues. V shed 3 bases and J 1 base; nucleotides not matched to a gene: 3. Germline CDR1 reads KGHSH; CDR2 reads LQKENI. The CDR3 protein is CASSPGQGRSYEQYF. The CDR3 DNA sequence: TGTGCCAGCTCACCGGGACAGGGGCGATCCTACGAGCAGTACTTC. The full variable domain, rest sourced from reference TRBV18 and TRBJ2-7, is NAGVMQNPRHLVRRRGQEARLRCSPMKGHSHVYWYRQLPEEGLKFMVYLQKENIIDESGMPKERFSAEFPKEGPSILRIQQVVRGDSAAYFCASSPGQGRSYEQYFGPGTRLTVT.

This sequence joins TRBV4-3 and TRBJ2-7, with TRBD1 identical over 7 bases. This CDR3 comprises 18 residues. Germline CDR1 and CDR2: LGHNA and YSLEER. Losses at the gene ends were 2 bases for V and 5 bases for J; bases not matched to a gene: 18. CDR3 sequence reads: CASSQFDRARAVTHEQYF. CDR3 bases: TGCGCCAGCAGCCAATTCGACAGGGCCCGCGCAGTTACTCACGAGCAGTACTTC.

This chain joins TRBV7-2 and TRBJ2-7; no clear D. This CDR3 contains 12 residues. The germline gives CDR1 SGHTA, CDR2 FQGNSA. V lost 5 bases and J 3 bases, leaving 8 bases between the germline ends. The CDR3 protein is CASSPRLYEQYF. DNA for the CDR3: TGTGCCAGCAGCCCCAGACTCTACGAGCAGTACTTC.

The chain combines TRBV10-3 with TRBJ2-7; D not resolved. The germline V gene has CDR1 ENHRY and CDR2 SYGVKD. This CDR3 region has 11 residues. V dropped 5 bases and J dropped 3 bases, with 5 bases sitting between them. The CDR3 protein is CAISSRYEQYF. The DNA of the CDR3 is TGTGCCATCAGTTCTCGCTACGAGCAGTACTTC.

On this clone itself: Other DNA variants within this sample encode the same CDR3. This chain connects TRBV29-1 to TRBJ2-5, with D possibly TRBD2 on 5 matching bases. The CDR3 consists of 13 residues. The V gene lost 6 bases and the J gene lost 5 bases, with 16 bases spanning the gap. Germline CDR1 SQVTM, CDR2 ANQGSEA. Written as DNA, the CDR3 is TGCAGCGTGGGGTGGGGTGGCGGGGAGACCCAGTACTTC. It encodes CSVGWGGGETQYF.

This clone has only a few counts. The rearrangement uses TRBV2 and TRBJ2-3; 11 nucleotides match TRBD2. CDR1 and CDR2 (germline): SNHLY, FYNNEI. Germline trimming cut 4 bases from V and 12 bases from J; bases unmatched to any gene: 6. CDR3 length: 13 residues. The CDR3 reads CASSGLAGGLQYF. CDR3 nucleotide sequence: TGTGCCAGCAGTGGGCTAGCGGGGGGCCTTCAGTATTTT.

This sequence joins TRBV5-1 and TRBJ2-2; 15 bases are shared with TRBD2. CDR3 length: 16 residues. Trimming at V came to 4 bases and at J to 6 bases, leaving 4 bases not matched to a gene. Germline CDR1 and CDR2: SGHRS and YFSETQ. CDR3 in DNA: TGCGCCAGCAGCCCCGGACTAGCGGGGGGGGCCGGGGAGCTGTTTTTT. Its protein product is CASSPGLAGGAGELFF.

The V and J genes are TRBV29-1 and TRBJ1-2; D unclear. The V gene lost 7 bases and the J gene lost 3 bases, with 12 bases spanning the gap. This CDR3 comprises 12 residues. Germline V gives CDR1 SQVTM, CDR2 ANQGSEA. CDR3 nucleotides: TGCAGCGCTGCCCGGGGTGACTATGGCTACACCTTC. It is translated as CSAARGDYGYTF. Variable domain in full (rest from reference TRBV29-1 and TRBJ1-2): SAVISQKPSRDICQRGTSLTIQCQVDSQVTMMFWYRQQPGQSLTLIATANQGSEATYESGFVIDKFPISRPNLTFSTLTVSNMSPEDSSIYLCSAARGDYGYTFGSGTRLTVV.

Here the CDR3 reads CASSLYPLQASTDTQYF. The CDR3 DNA reads TGTGCCAGCAGTTTATATCCCCTACAGGCTAGCACAGATACGCAGTATTTT. The chain couples TRBV27 to TRBJ2-3; a possible D gene is TRBD1 (5 bases). The CDR3 runs to 17 residues. Trimming left V 1 base short and J 0 bases short, with 14 bases between. Per the germline V gene, CDR1 is MNHEY and CDR2 is SMNVEV (reference sequence).

V and J are TRBV6-6 and TRBJ2-1; a weak D match, TRBD1 (5 bases). Germline CDR1 is MNHNY and CDR2 is SVGAGI (reference sequence). The CDR3 spans 15 residues. Between the trimmed V and J ends, which lost 0 bases and 11 bases, there was a span of 17 bases. The CDR3 here is CASSYSTAVGNQQFF. DNA of the CDR3: TGTGCCAGCAGTTACTCGACAGCAGTGGGCAACCAGCAGTTCTTC.

The chain uses TRBV6-1 and TRBJ2-7; 7 bases align to TRBD1. J was trimmed by 0 bases and V by 5 bases; bases with no gene match: 4. Germline CDR1 MNHNS, CDR2 SASEGT. The CDR3 is 14 residues long. The chain's CDR3 is CASSRDRISYEQYF. CDR3 bases: TGTGCCAGCAGTCGGGACAGAATCTCCTACGAGCAGTACTTC.

V and J are TRBV5-8 and TRBJ1-5, with 9 bases lining up with TRBD1. With 0 bases clipped from V and 3 bases from J, the junction kept 1 base outside the gene matches. Germline loops: CDR1 SGHTS, CDR2 YDEGEE. The CDR3 has 15 amino acids. The CDR3 coding sequence is TGTGCCAGCAGCTTGGGGACAGGGGTCAATCAGCCCCAGCATTTT. It translates to CASSLGTGVNQPQHF.